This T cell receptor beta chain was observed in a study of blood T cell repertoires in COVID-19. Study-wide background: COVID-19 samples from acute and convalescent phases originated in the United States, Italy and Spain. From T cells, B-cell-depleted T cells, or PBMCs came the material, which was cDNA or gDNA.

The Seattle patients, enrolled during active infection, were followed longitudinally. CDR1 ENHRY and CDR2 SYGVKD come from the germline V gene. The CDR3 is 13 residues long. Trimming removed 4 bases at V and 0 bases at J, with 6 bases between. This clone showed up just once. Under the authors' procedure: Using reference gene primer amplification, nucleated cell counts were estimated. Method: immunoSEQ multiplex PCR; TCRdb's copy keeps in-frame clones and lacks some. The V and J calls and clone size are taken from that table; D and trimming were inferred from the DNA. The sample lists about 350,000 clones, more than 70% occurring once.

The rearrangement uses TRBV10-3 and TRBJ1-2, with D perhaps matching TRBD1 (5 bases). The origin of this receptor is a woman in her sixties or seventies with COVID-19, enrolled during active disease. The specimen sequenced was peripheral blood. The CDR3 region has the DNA TGTGCCATCAGTGGGGGGGCTAACTATGGCTACACCTTC. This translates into CAISGGANYGYTF.